What follows are 11 T cell receptor beta chains derived from one specimen sequenced in a study of T-cell memory formation after mild COVID-19. TCRdb fed the 5' RACE reads into MiXCR, producing one record per CDR3 protein. This table holds around 50,000 distinct CDR3 sequences, approximately 12% found once. Input material: PBMCs or a T cell subset sorted from them (not recorded which). The source is a young man who had mild COVID-19 (a few samples of this study predate the infection). Cell type and time point are not known.

The J gene is TRBJ1-2, the V gene TRBV20-1, with 8 bases identical to TRBD1. Germline V lookup: CDR1 DFQATT, CDR2 SNEGSKA (reference sequence). This CDR3 spans 14 amino acids. V was pared by 0 bases and J by 4 bases, with 4 bases of the junction left unmatched. The CDR3 loop is CSARDRTGSYGYTF. In nucleotides, the CDR3 is TGCAGTGCTAGAGATCGGACAGGGAGCTATGGCTACACCTTC.

This clonotype was counted only a few times. The chain employs TRBV21-1 and TRBJ2-5; TRBD1 is the table's D call and was not checked against the DNA. TRBV21-1 is designated a pseudogene. There are 19 residues in the CDR3. CDR3 in DNA: TGTGCCAGCAGCAAAGGAAAAGGGCCCCGGGACAGGTACCAAGAGACCCAGTACTTC. Residues: CASSKGKGPRDRYQETQYF.

This chain joins TRBV5-5 and TRBJ2-6; 8 positions agree with TRBD1. There are 16 residues in the CDR3. V lost 5 bases to trimming and J lost 2 bases; unmatched junction nucleotides: 6. Germline V CDR1 and CDR2: SGHKS, YYEKEE (reference sequence). This CDR3 is CASSFTGGPGANVLTF. The CDR3 coding sequence is TGTGCCAGCAGTTTTACAGGGGGGCCTGGGGCCAACGTCCTGACTTTC. The full variable domain, with the rest looked up from reference TRBV5-5 and TRBJ2-6, is DAGVTQSPTHLIKTRGQQVTLRCSPISGHKSVSWYQQVLGQGPQFIFQYYEKEERGRGNFPDRFSARQFPNYSSELNVNALLLGDSALYLCASSFTGGPGANVLTFGAGSRLTVL.

This clonotype was detected a few times. The chain links TRBV5-4 to TRBJ2-1; 11 bases align to TRBD1. The trim removed 0 bases at V and 7 bases at J, leaving 3 bases unmatched. The CDR3 is 15 residues long. CDR1 and CDR2 from the germline V gene are SGHNT and YYREEE (reference sequence). The CDR3 region is CASSLGGTGGNEQFF. Written as DNA, the CDR3 is TGTGCCAGCAGCTTGGGCGGGACAGGGGGGAATGAGCAGTTCTTC.

Comments on this clonotype: A much bigger clone sits one base away, suggesting this may be a read error. The J gene is TRBJ1-2, the V gene TRBV29-1; 7 nucleotides match TRBD1. Germline-derived CDR1 and CDR2 are SQVTM and ANQGSEA. This CDR3 is built from 13 residues. The CDR3 region has the DNA TGCAGCATTCCGGGACAGCTTAACTATGGCTACAACTTC. Translated: CSIPGQLNYGYNF.

The table lists this clonotype with many counts. This rearrangement joins TRBV29-1 to TRBJ2-3; D ambiguous. Germline CDR1 is SQVTM and CDR2 is ANQGSEA. V gave up 6 bases and J gave up 0 bases, with 13 bases separating them. The CDR3 sequence is 14 residues long. The CDR3 nucleotides read TGCAGCGTGCGCGCGCTGACTAGCACAGATACGCAGTATTTT. This translates into CSVRALTSTDTQYF.

This clonotype was seen more than once but under ten times. This chain joins TRBV6-6 and TRBJ2-1; 9 bases map to TRBD2. This CDR3 has 15 residues. The germline V gene encodes CDR1 MNHNY and CDR2 SVGAGI (reference sequence). V was pared by 5 bases and J by 8 bases, with 10 bases of the junction left unmatched. CDR3 DNA: TGTGCCAGCAGTCGACGGACTAGCGAAGGCGATGAGCAGTTCTTC. Its protein is CASSRRTSEGDEQFF.

The gene calls are TRBV12-3 or TRBV12-4 and TRBJ1-1; D is perhaps TRBD1 (5 bases). Trimming pared 3 bases from V and 4 bases from J, leaving 12 bases between. The CDR3 has 14 residues. The CDR3 reads CASSFQGSATEAFF. CDR3 nucleotides: TGTGCCAGCAGTTTTCAGGGTTCGGCCACTGAAGCTTTCTTT.

This clonotype has just a few counts. The chain recombines TRBV29-1 with TRBJ2-3; tentatively, D is TRBD1 or TRBD2 (5 bases each). Trimming removed 5 bases at V and 5 bases at J, with 14 bases between. CDR3 size: 13 residues. Germline V gene lookup returns CDR1 SQVTM and CDR2 ANQGSEA. The CDR3 sequence is CSVNTGPGDTQYF. CDR3 nucleotides: TGCAGCGTTAATACGGGGCCGGGAGATACGCAGTATTTT.

This chain connects TRBV20-1 to TRBJ2-5, with D possibly being TRBD2 (6 bases). The CDR3 runs 14 residues. From germline, CDR1 is DFQATT and CDR2 SNEGSKA (reference sequence). V lost 5 bases and J 0 bases, leaving 13 bases between the germline ends. CDR3 region: CSAPDTGDQETQYF. The CDR3 bases are TGCAGTGCTCCCGATACGGGGGACCAAGAGACCCAGTACTTC.

This clonotype has only a few counts. This rearrangement joins TRBV2 to TRBJ2-7, with D possibly called TRBD1 or TRBD2 (6 bases each). V lost 6 bases to trimming and J lost 7 bases, with 16 bases between them. This CDR3 region has 13 residues. In germline, CDR1 is SNHLY, CDR2 FYNNEI. CDR3 DNA sequence: TGTGCCAGCAGCTCCGGTGGGGGGCGGGAGCAGTACGTC. Translating it yields CASSSGGGREQYV.